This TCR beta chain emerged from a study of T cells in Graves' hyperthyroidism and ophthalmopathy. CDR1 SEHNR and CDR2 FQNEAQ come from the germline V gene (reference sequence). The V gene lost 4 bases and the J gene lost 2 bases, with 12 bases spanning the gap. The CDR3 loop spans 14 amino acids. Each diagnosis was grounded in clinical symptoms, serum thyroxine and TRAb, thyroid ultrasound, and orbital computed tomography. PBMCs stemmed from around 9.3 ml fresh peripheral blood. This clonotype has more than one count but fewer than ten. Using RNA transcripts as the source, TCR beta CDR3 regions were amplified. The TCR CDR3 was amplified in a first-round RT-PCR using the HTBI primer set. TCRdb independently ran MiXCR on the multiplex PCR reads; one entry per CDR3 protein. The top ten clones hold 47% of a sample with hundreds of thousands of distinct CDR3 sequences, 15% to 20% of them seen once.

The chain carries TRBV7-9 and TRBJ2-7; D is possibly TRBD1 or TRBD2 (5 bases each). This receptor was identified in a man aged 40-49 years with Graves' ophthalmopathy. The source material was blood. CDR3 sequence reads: CASSSGWGTYEQYF. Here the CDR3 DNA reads TGTGCCAGCAGCTCGGGATGGGGGACCTACGAGCAGTACTTC.